This entry features one T cell receptor beta chain sequence. This specimen belongs to a study of blood T cell repertoires in COVID-19. The wider study: COVID-19 samples from acute and convalescent phases originated in the United States, Italy and Spain. From T cells, B-cell-depleted T cells, or PBMCs came the material, which was cDNA or gDNA.

Original handling: Quantification of nucleated cells was approximated via reference gene primer amplification. The repertoire was sequenced with immunoSEQ multiplex PCR; TCRdb's copy has only in-frame clones and lacks some. That table supplies the V and J calls and clone size; D and trimming were determined from the DNA. This table holds around 26,000 clones, roughly 84% found once. After removal of 4 bases from V and 5 bases from J, the junction contained 6 bases not matched to a gene. Germline CDR1 and CDR2: MNHEY and SVGAGI. This CDR3 is 15 amino acids long. The chain uses TRBV6-5 and TRBJ1-1; 11 nucleotides agree with TRBD1. The sequencing input was peripheral blood. The TCR originated in a human donor in a cohort sampled during active COVID-19. In nucleotides, the CDR3 is TGTGCCAGCAGTTCCGGGACAGGGGGTGGGACTGAAGCTTTCTTT. This encodes CASSSGTGGGTEAFF.